Listed below are T cell receptor beta chains from one sample, sequenced in a study of T-cell reconstitution after alpha-beta-depleted transplantation in children. MiXCR, applied by TCRdb to the PCR reads, yields one record per CDR3 protein. The sample includes about 400,000 distinct CDR3 sequences, around 20% of them seen just once. The source material was PBMCs from the stem cell graft donor, sampled from the stem cell graft. The receptors were sampled from a human donor who donated a stem cell graft to a child with acute myeloid leukemia. Both conserved end residues are trimmed from each CDR3. Each record gives: J gene, V gene, CDR3 protein.

j_gene: TRBJ2-1
v_gene: TRBV24-1
CDR3aa: ATSDSWTGTSGSSFYNEQF

j_gene: TRBJ2-3
v_gene: TRBV9
CDR3aa: ASTSRRDGNTQY

j_gene: TRBJ2-3
v_gene: TRBV3-1
CDR3aa: ASSQDLGRGRDTQY

j_gene: TRBJ1-5
v_gene: TRBV4-3
CDR3aa: ASSQIVRGQPQH

j_gene: TRBJ2-7
v_gene: TRBV24-1
CDR3aa: ATSDSRTPSYEQY

j_gene: TRBJ2-7
v_gene: TRBV5-1
CDR3aa: ASSWTSSSYEQY

j_gene: TRBJ2-1
v_gene: TRBV5-1
CDR3aa: ASSSGLAGNDEQF

j_gene: TRBJ1-4
v_gene: TRBV12-3/TRBV12-4
CDR3aa: ASGGQGEKLF

j_gene: TRBJ2-3
v_gene: TRBV7-2
CDR3aa: ASSLETGFADTQY

j_gene: TRBJ2-3
v_gene: TRBV6-1
CDR3aa: ASRDYLADTQY

j_gene: TRBJ2-3
v_gene: TRBV5-1
CDR3aa: ASSLFSATDTQY

j_gene: TRBJ2-5
v_gene: TRBV4-1
CDR3aa: ASSQQGSQETQY

j_gene: TRBJ2-2
v_gene: TRBV18
CDR3aa: ASSPPTSLPGELF

j_gene: TRBJ2-2
v_gene: TRBV28
CDR3aa: ASSFGTFTTGELF

j_gene: TRBJ2-3
v_gene: TRBV7-2
CDR3aa: ASSTGVTDTQY

j_gene: TRBJ2-3
v_gene: TRBV13
CDR3aa: ASRAVLGGISDTQY

j_gene: TRBJ2-7
v_gene: TRBV12-5
CDR3aa: ASEGPGPYEQY

j_gene: TRBJ1-1
v_gene: TRBV12-3/TRBV12-4
CDR3aa: ASSPRTENTEAF

j_gene: TRBJ1-1
v_gene: TRBV5-1
CDR3aa: ASSPLGDDTEAF

j_gene: TRBJ2-7
v_gene: TRBV27
CDR3aa: ASSPFLAGGGGKQY

j_gene: TRBJ1-2
v_gene: TRBV20-1
CDR3aa: SARDSLTNYGYT

j_gene: TRBJ2-3
v_gene: TRBV27
CDR3aa: ASSPSGRAVGDTQY

j_gene: TRBJ2-2
v_gene: TRBV3-1
CDR3aa: ASRQEVGRSGELF

j_gene: TRBJ2-3
v_gene: TRBV12-3/TRBV12-4
CDR3aa: ASRRDRGADTQY

j_gene: TRBJ2-3
v_gene: TRBV4-1
CDR3aa: ASTLSPEEADPDTQY

j_gene: TRBJ2-3
v_gene: TRBV20-1
CDR3aa: SASGRAWDTQY

j_gene: TRBJ2-5
v_gene: TRBV3-1
CDR3aa: ASSQGVVGQADNQV

j_gene: TRBJ2-2
v_gene: TRBV6-1
CDR3aa: ASREDRGLISNTGELF

j_gene: TRBJ2-7
v_gene: TRBV20-1
CDR3aa: SARPGGRSYEQY

j_gene: TRBJ2-3
v_gene: TRBV5-1
CDR3aa: ASSLLRDPTDTQY

j_gene: TRBJ2-7
v_gene: TRBV20-1
CDR3aa: SAREGGIEQY

j_gene: TRBJ2-1
v_gene: TRBV10-2
CDR3aa: ASWRVAGANEQF

j_gene: TRBJ2-7
v_gene: TRBV7-9
CDR3aa: ASSPEVYEQY

j_gene: TRBJ2-1
v_gene: TRBV19
CDR3aa: ASSMRAGGGYNEQF

j_gene: TRBJ2-1
v_gene: TRBV20-1
CDR3aa: SARTSGSNSYNEQF

j_gene: TRBJ2-1
v_gene: TRBV7-2
CDR3aa: ASSPMGLAGYNEQF

j_gene: TRBJ2-1
v_gene: TRBV12-3/TRBV12-4
CDR3aa: ASSYSIEQF

j_gene: TRBJ2-5
v_gene: TRBV20-1
CDR3aa: SARFGSGPQETQY

j_gene: TRBJ2-7
v_gene: TRBV12-3/TRBV12-4
CDR3aa: ASSLFGGTGPNEQY

j_gene: TRBJ1-2
v_gene: TRBV5-5
CDR3aa: ASSLDGDGYT

j_gene: TRBJ1-1
v_gene: TRBV12-3/TRBV12-4
CDR3aa: ASSLSSGGRTEAF

j_gene: TRBJ2-2
v_gene: TRBV28
CDR3aa: ASSLSGRLAGELF

j_gene: TRBJ2-5
v_gene: TRBV11-2
CDR3aa: ASSRSSPIQETQY

j_gene: TRBJ2-7
v_gene: TRBV28
CDR3aa: ASSLSAGGPHEQY

j_gene: TRBJ2-3
v_gene: TRBV2
CDR3aa: ARLTSGTDTQY

j_gene: TRBJ2-1
v_gene: TRBV7-2
CDR3aa: ASSISGTPTYNEQF

j_gene: TRBJ2-1
v_gene: TRBV13
CDR3aa: ASSLLAGTPYNEQF

j_gene: TRBJ2-7
v_gene: TRBV20-1
CDR3aa: SAREMTGEAYEQY

j_gene: TRBJ1-1
v_gene: TRBV29-1
CDR3aa: SVVRPGPVEAF

j_gene: TRBJ2-1
v_gene: TRBV12-3/TRBV12-4
CDR3aa: ASSPLTGATYGEQF

j_gene: TRBJ2-1
v_gene: TRBV12-3/TRBV12-4
CDR3aa: ASSYSNEQF

j_gene: TRBJ2-7
v_gene: TRBV29-1
CDR3aa: SVEGLGREQY

j_gene: TRBJ2-5
v_gene: TRBV15
CDR3aa: ATSRAGVPQETQY

j_gene: TRBJ2-5
v_gene: TRBV21-1
CDR3aa: ASSKALDQETQY

j_gene: TRBJ2-7
v_gene: TRBV4-1
CDR3aa: ASSQVVRTLPSYEQY